This T cell receptor beta chain emerged from a study of blood T cell repertoires in COVID-19. On the study more broadly: The cDNA or gDNA used as material had been derived from T cells, B-cell-depleted T cells, or PBMCs.

Assay: immunoSEQ multiplex PCR; the TCRdb copy retains only in-frame clones and omits some. The sample yields roughly 290,000 clones, approximately 90% seen once. Germline V gives CDR1 SGHAT, CDR2 FQNNGV. Trimming pared 1 base from V and 6 bases from J, leaving 9 bases between. CDR3 length: 13 amino acids. The sequencing input was peripheral blood. The rearrangement links TRBV11-2 to TRBJ1-1; TRBD1 is a possible D gene (5 bases). This sequence was found in a man younger than 45 with acute or convalescent COVID-19. DNA of the CDR3: TGTGCCAGCAGCTTAGTAACCAGGGCTGAAGCTTTCTTT. Translation: CASSLVTRAEAFF.